These 32 T cell receptor beta chains originate from one sample sequenced in a study of CD8+ T cells in alopecia areata. Treatment described: oral pan-JAK inhibitor, 5-10 mg twice daily. It was cDNA, reverse transcribed from extracted RNA, that served as the sequencing template. The assay was immunoSEQ multiplex PCR, and TCRdb's table has in-frame clones only and misses some. The table includes 150,000 to 200,000 clones, roughly 60% detected once. The material sequenced was CD4+ T cells sorted from blood, taken at week 24, from a patient treated with tofacitinib. Receptor source: a human donor with alopecia areata.

The V call is TRBV30, the J call TRBJ1-5, with D maybe TRBD1 (6 bases). V lost 0 bases, J lost 2 bases, and 17 bases lay in between. Looked up from germline, CDR1 is GTSNPN and CDR2 is SVGIG (reference sequence). The CDR3 length is 17 residues. The CDR3 nucleotides read TGTGCCTGGAGTGTTGATACAGGGCCTTGGGGCAATCAGCCCCAGCATTTT. The encoded protein is CAWSVDTGPWGNQPQHF.

The CDR3 nucleotides read TGCAGCGTTGGCGGGCAGTTGGGTCAGCCCCAGCATTTT. Translated: CSVGGQLGQPQHF. V gene TRBV29-1 combines with J gene TRBJ1-5; no firm D call. There are 13 residues in the CDR3. CDR1 is SQVTM and CDR2 is ANQGSEA in the germline V gene. The germline V and J ends were trimmed by 4 bases and 6 bases, with 13 bases remaining between them.

The V and J genes are TRBV4-3 and TRBJ1-1; no reliable D call. The CDR3 loop spans 14 amino acids. Germline V lookup: CDR1 LGHNA, CDR2 YSLEER. V was shortened by 8 bases and J by 2 bases, with 15 bases between the two germline ends. CDR3 sequence: CASGLFGSNTEAFF. CDR3 sequence (DNA): TGCGCCAGCGGCCTATTCGGGAGCAACACTGAAGCTTTCTTT.

This chain links TRBV7-2 with TRBJ1-1, with TRBD1 matching over 7 bases. CDR1 is SGHTA and CDR2 is FQGNSA in the germline V gene. This CDR3 spans 12 amino acids. With 5 bases clipped from V and 6 bases from J, the junction kept 3 bases outside the gene matches. CDR3 nucleotide sequence: TGTGCCAGCAGCGATACAGGGGCTGAAGCTTTCTTT. As protein: CASSDTGAEAFF.

The chain combines TRBV7-9 with TRBJ1-6; D might be TRBD1 (6 bases). The germline V gene has CDR1 SEHNR and CDR2 FQNEAQ (reference sequence). The CDR3 is 15 amino acids. V lost 2 bases and J 10 bases, leaving 15 bases between the germline ends. The CDR3 reads CASSLSSGGHSPLHF. The CDR3 nucleotides read TGTGCCAGCAGCTTATCTTCGGGGGGGCACTCACCCCTCCACTTT.

The chain joins TRBV2 to TRBJ1-5; 9 bases are shared with TRBD1. V gave up 3 bases and J gave up 4 bases; unmatched junction bases: 7. Germline assignment: CDR1 SNHLY and CDR2 FYNNEI. This CDR3 is built from 16 residues. The CDR3 loop is CASSEHDRGINQPQHF. The CDR3 region has the DNA TGTGCCAGCAGTGAGCACGACAGGGGGATTAATCAGCCCCAGCATTTT.

This clone was seen more than once but under ten times. The CDR3 here is CSVEEGRVEQYF. CDR3 nucleotides: TGCAGCGTTGAAGAAGGAAGGGTCGAGCAGTACTTC. This chain joins TRBV29-1 and TRBJ2-7; D unclear. V was shortened by 0 bases and J by 6 bases, with 9 bases between the two germline ends. Germline lookup yields CDR1 SQVTM and CDR2 ANQGSEA. The CDR3 has 12 residues.

V and J are TRBV29-1 and TRBJ2-5; 8 nucleotides match TRBD1. CDR1 is SQVTM, CDR2 ANQGSEA, per germline. This CDR3 has 13 residues. The V segment lost 6 bases and the J segment 2 bases; nucleotides outside the gene matches: 5. The CDR3 loop is CSVGTGLQETQYF. As DNA, the CDR3 is TGCAGCGTGGGGACAGGTCTACAAGAGACCCAGTACTTC.

The chain uses TRBV30 and TRBJ2-7, with 10 bases lining up with TRBD1. Germline CDR1 reads GTSNPN; CDR2 reads SVGIG (reference sequence). J lost 6 bases, V lost 2 bases, and 4 bases had no gene match. The CDR3 runs to 13 residues. The CDR3 loop is CAWSRGQGIEQYF. CDR3 coding DNA: TGTGCCTGGAGTAGGGGACAGGGGATCGAGCAGTACTTC.

V gene TRBV7-2 combines with J gene TRBJ1-2, with no clear D. This CDR3 has 11 residues. V was clipped by 6 bases and J by 5 bases, with 7 bases between them. Germline V CDR1 and CDR2: SGHTA, FQGNSA. The CDR3, as DNA: TGTGCCAGCAGTCCTTTGTATGGCTACACCTTC. Translating it yields CASSPLYGYTF.

The genes are TRBV11-2 and TRBJ1-1; possibly TRBD1 for D (6 bases). The CDR3 is made up of 14 amino acids. CDR1 is SGHAT and CDR2 is FQNNGV in the germline V gene. V shed 3 bases and J shed 1 base, with 9 bases lying between them. The CDR3 loop is CASSFGTSNTEAFF. DNA for the CDR3: TGTGCCAGCAGCTTCGGGACATCGAACACTGAAGCTTTCTTT.

The chain has TRBV4-1 and TRBJ1-2, with D maybe TRBD1 (5 bases). The CDR3 totals 13 residues. Germline values: CDR1 MGHRA, CDR2 YSYEKL. V was shortened by 2 bases and J by 4 bases, with 8 bases between the two germline ends. CDR3 nucleotide sequence: TGCGCCAGCAGCCAACAGGGTCCCTATGGCTACACCTTC. This translates into CASSQQGPYGYTF.

The genes are TRBV4-3 and TRBJ1-2, with D possibly matching TRBD1 (5 bases). The CDR3 totals 15 residues. Between the trimmed V and J ends, which lost 0 bases and 2 bases, there was a span of 10 bases. The germline gives CDR1 LGHNA, CDR2 YSLEER. As DNA, the CDR3 is TGCGCCAGCAGCCAAGACAGGGACTTGAACTATGGCTACACCTTC. Amino acids: CASSQDRDLNYGYTF.

This clone was recorded a few times. The chain employs TRBV27 and TRBJ2-7, with D hard to call. Germline CDR1 and CDR2: MNHEY and SMNVEV (reference sequence). The CDR3 is 12 amino acids. V lost 9 bases to trimming and J lost 5 bases, with 14 bases between them. Here the CDR3 reads CARAWVAHEQYF. The CDR3 nucleotides are TGTGCCAGGGCCTGGGTAGCCCACGAGCAGTACTTC.

The chain combines TRBV30 with TRBJ1-5, with D unresolved. The CDR3 is 14 amino acids. Germline V gene data show CDR1 as GTSNPN and CDR2 as SVGIG (reference sequence). Trimming removed 1 base at V and 5 bases at J, with 12 bases between. CDR3 protein: CAWSATLGDQPQHF. CDR3 sequence (DNA): TGTGCCTGGAGTGCCACTCTCGGGGATCAGCCCCAGCATTTT.

V and J are TRBV9 and TRBJ2-1; D call uncertain. Germline V gene lookup returns CDR1 SGDLS and CDR2 YYNGEE. V was shortened by 0 bases and J by 4 bases, with 17 bases between the two germline ends. There are 17 residues in the CDR3. CDR3 region: CASSVDPPAGIYNEQFF. The CDR3 DNA reads TGTGCCAGCAGCGTAGATCCCCCAGCAGGAATATACAATGAGCAGTTCTTC.

The rearrangement uses TRBV5-1 and TRBJ1-1; TRBD1 agrees at 9 bases. Per the germline V gene, CDR1 is SGHRS and CDR2 is YFSETQ. The CDR3 length is 18 residues. V shed 4 bases, J shed 3 bases, and the junction held 16 bases outside the gene matches. The CDR3 bases are TGCGCCAGCAGCGACCGGGACAGGGTTCTGGTGGGGTACACTGAAGCTTTCTTT. Translated: CASSDRDRVLVGYTEAFF.

This chain uses TRBV5-6 with TRBJ2-3, with TRBD2 matching over 11 bases. Germline CDR1 and CDR2: SGHDT and YYEEEE. The junction had 10 bases not matched to a gene; V was cut back by 4 bases and J by 6 bases. There are 16 residues in the CDR3. The CDR3 protein is CASSPVALAGADTQYF. CDR3 nucleotide sequence: TGTGCCAGCAGCCCGGTCGCACTAGCGGGGGCCGATACGCAGTATTTT.

This chain uses TRBV28 with TRBJ2-2, with D uncertain. Trimming cost V 5 bases and J 2 bases, with 12 bases left between them. The CDR3 is made up of 15 amino acids. CDR1 and CDR2 (germline): MDHEN, SYDVKM. The CDR3 coding sequence is TGTGCCAGCAGTCCCCACCCTCAAAACACCGGGGAGCTGTTTTTT. Translated: CASSPHPQNTGELFF.

The chain carries TRBV25-1 and TRBJ2-6; D uncertain. Trimming took 3 bases from V and 17 from J, leaving 17 bases between them. The germline V gene encodes CDR1 MGHDK and CDR2 SYGVNS. CDR3 length equals 13 residues. In nucleotides, the CDR3 is TGTGCCAGCAGTGATGGTATGGCCAACCGTATGACTTTC. It is translated as CASSDGMANRMTF.

This rearrangement joins TRBV4-1 to TRBJ2-1; D gene uncertain. Trimming pared 7 bases from V and 6 bases from J, leaving 19 bases between. The germline V gene has CDR1 MGHRA and CDR2 YSYEKL. CDR3 length: 15 amino acids. CDR3: CASTPRVTFGNEQFF. As DNA, the CDR3 is TGCGCCAGCACCCCAAGGGTGACTTTCGGCAATGAGCAGTTCTTC.

The V gene is TRBV29-1, the J gene TRBJ1-6, with D unclear. The CDR3 covers 16 residues. Per the germline V gene, CDR1 is SQVTM and CDR2 is ANQGSEA. Trimming left V 4 bases short and J 4 bases short, with 17 bases between. For the CDR3, the DNA is TGCAGCGTTGGAAACCCTTTTGGGGATTATAATTCACCCCTCCACTTT. Protein product: CSVGNPFGDYNSPLHF.

The chain has TRBV10-3 and TRBJ1-2; D is ambiguous. This CDR3 region has 15 residues. V dropped 0 bases and J dropped 5 bases, with 13 bases sitting between them. Germline V CDR1 and CDR2: ENHRY, SYGVKD. The CDR3: CAISESMAGRYGYTF. The CDR3 DNA sequence: TGTGCCATCAGTGAGTCTATGGCAGGACGGTATGGCTACACCTTC.

This clone was counted between two and nine times. This chain connects TRBV14 to TRBJ2-2; TRBD1 matches at 7 bases. In germline, CDR1 is SGHDN, CDR2 FVKESK. This CDR3 is 14 amino acids long. V lost 4 bases to trimming and J lost 2 bases; unmatched junction nucleotides: 1. CDR3 in DNA: TGTGCCAGCAGCCGACAGGGAAACACCGGGGAGCTGTTTTTT. This gives the protein CASSRQGNTGELFF.

CDR3 bases: TGTGCCAGCAGCGTAGGCCAGGGCAGCAATCAGCCCCAGCATTTT. As protein: CASSVGQGSNQPQHF. V gene TRBV9 combines with J gene TRBJ1-5, with a tentative D call TRBD1 (5 bases). This CDR3 is built from 15 residues. V was cut by 0 bases and J by 1 base, with 8 bases left in between. Germline values: CDR1 SGDLS, CDR2 YYNGEE. Filled out from reference TRBV9 and TRBJ1-5, the complete variable domain reads DSGVTQTPKHLITATGQRVTLRCSPRSGDLSVYWYQQSLDQGLQFLIQYYNGEERAKGNILERFSAQQFPDLHSELNLSSLELGDSALYFCASSVGQGSNQPQHFGDGTRLSIL.

This clone was seen more than once but under ten times. The genes are TRBV6-5 and TRBJ2-1; TRBD1 aligns across 10 bases. V shed 6 bases, J shed 5 bases, and the junction held 4 bases outside the gene matches. Germline CDR1 MNHEY, CDR2 SVGAGI. The CDR3 contains 14 residues. The CDR3 is CASRRGQGNNEQFF. CDR3 coding DNA: TGTGCCAGCAGGCGGGGACAGGGGAACAATGAGCAGTTCTTC.

V gene TRBV19 combines with J gene TRBJ2-2; 9 bases line up with TRBD1. CDR3 length: 13 amino acids. Looked up from germline, CDR1 is LNHDA and CDR2 is SQIVND (reference sequence). V was pared by 7 bases and J by 15 bases, with 12 bases of the junction left unmatched. CDR3 coding DNA: TGTGCCAGTACTGCTTATGGGACAGGGACAATGTTTTTT. This translates into CASTAYGTGTMFF.

The chain has TRBV9 and TRBJ2-7, with a possible D match to TRBD1 (6 bases). The CDR3 is 15 amino acids. V was cut by 4 bases and J by 0 bases, with 14 bases left in between. CDR1 SGDLS and CDR2 YYNGEE come from the germline V gene. In DNA form, the CDR3 reads TGTGCCAGCAGCCCGCGGACAGACCTCTCCTACGAGCAGTACTTC. Translating gives CASSPRTDLSYEQYF.

The table lists this clone with many counts. The CDR3 region has the DNA TGTGCCAGCTGGACGGGACTAGCGGGGGATAATGAGCAGTTCTTC. Translated: CASWTGLAGDNEQFF. The V gene is TRBV7-9, the J gene TRBJ2-1, with TRBD2 identical over 14 bases. Losses at the gene ends were 8 bases for V and 7 bases for J; bases not matched to a gene: 7. This CDR3 contains 15 residues. Germline CDR1 is SEHNR and CDR2 is FQNEAQ (reference sequence).

The chain carries TRBV9 and TRBJ2-7, with 12 bases lining up with TRBD1. V trimming: 4 bases; J trimming: 2 bases; junction bases outside the gene matches: 10. Germline V gene sequence: CDR1 SGDLS, CDR2 YYNGEE. This CDR3 is built from 17 residues. The CDR3 region has the DNA TGTGCCAGCAGCCCCAATCGAAGGGACAGGGGGCCCTACGAGCAGTACTTC. Translation: CASSPNRRDRGPYEQYF. Full variable domain (missing parts from reference TRBV9 and TRBJ2-7): DSGVTQTPKHLITATGQRVTLRCSPRSGDLSVYWYQQSLDQGLQFLIQYYNGEERAKGNILERFSAQQFPDLHSELNLSSLELGDSALYFCASSPNRRDRGPYEQYFGPGTRLTVT.

The genes are TRBV30 and TRBJ1-5; D perhaps matches TRBD1 (5 bases). Between the trimmed V and J ends, which lost 3 bases and 5 bases, there was a span of 11 bases. Germline V gene data show CDR1 as GTSNPN and CDR2 as SVGIG (reference sequence). The CDR3 contains 13 residues. The CDR3 DNA sequence: TGTGCCTGGAGCCCCAGGGACGATCAGCCCCAGCATTTT. This codes for CAWSPRDDQPQHF.

The chain uses TRBV6-1 and TRBJ1-2; D is unclear. Trimming stripped 4 bases from V and 4 bases from J, with 13 bases between. Per the germline V gene, CDR1 is MNHNS and CDR2 is SASEGT. The CDR3 loop spans 14 amino acids. The DNA of the CDR3 is TGTGCCAGCAGTGTCGACACCAACCCCTATGGCTACACCTTC. It is translated as CASSVDTNPYGYTF.